This TCR beta chain originates from a study of blood T cell repertoires in COVID-19. Study-level background: The United States, Italy and Spain supplied acute and convalescent COVID-19 samples. PBMCs, B-cell-depleted T cells, or T cells were the source of the cDNA or gDNA that made up the material.

Study processing details: Amplification with reference gene primers provided the estimates of nucleated cell counts. Sequencing used immunoSEQ multiplex PCR; TCRdb keeps in-frame clones, though not all of them. V, J and clone size are those of that table, while D and trimming were read from the DNA. The sample holds 250,000 or so clones, approximately 89% seen once. CDR1 is SGHRS, CDR2 YFSETQ, per germline. V lost 0 bases, J lost 8 bases, and 12 bases stayed unmatched. CDR3 length: 16 amino acids. This receptor was taken from a man aged 35 to 55 with active or convalescent COVID-19. Sequenced sample: peripheral blood. The rearrangement joins TRBV5-1 to TRBJ1-2; 8 bases match TRBD1. CDR3 bases: TGCGCCAGCAGCTTGGAAGGCCCGGACAGGGCGGAAGGCTACACCTTC. Protein product: CASSLEGPDRAEGYTF.